A single sample gave rise to the 27 T cell receptor beta chains below, sequenced in a study of OX40 agonist ivuxolimab in advanced cancers. TCRdb keeps only in-frame clones here, not all; method: immunoSEQ multiplex PCR. Of about 79,000 clones in the sample, less than 85% are singletons; the top ten hold approximately 0.51%. The specimen comprised CD4+ or CD8+ T cells sorted from blood, sampled in a trial of the OX40 agonist ivuxolimab. These receptors were obtained from an adult with an advanced solid tumor such as melanoma, head and neck, liver or kidney cancer.

The chain couples TRBV9 to TRBJ1-5; TRBD1 might be the D (5 bases). Germline assignment: CDR1 SGDLS and CDR2 YYNGEE. This CDR3 has 16 residues. V was trimmed by 0 bases and J by 0 bases, leaving 10 bases between them. The CDR3 region has the DNA TGTGCCAGCAGCGTAGGTGTTGGGGCTAGCAATCAGCCCCAGCATTTT. Translated, it gives CASSVGVGASNQPQHF.

Only one count was recorded for this clone. The chain has TRBV29-1 and TRBJ1-4, with unresolved D. Per the germline V gene, CDR1 is SQVTM and CDR2 is ANQGSEA. V was shortened by 6 bases and J by 7 bases, with 15 bases between the two germline ends. This CDR3 is built from 13 residues. CDR3 loop: CSVSRTSGEKLFF. The CDR3 nucleotides read TGCAGCGTGTCTAGGACTTCGGGTGAAAAACTGTTTTTT.

The CDR3 coding sequence is TGTGCCAGCTCACCGAGGGACGCGCTCTATGGCTACACCTTC. Amino acid sequence: CASSPRDALYGYTF. The chain couples TRBV18 to TRBJ1-2; TRBD1 might be the D (5 bases). Germline-derived CDR1 and CDR2 are KGHSH and LQKENI. The CDR3 is made up of 14 amino acids. V lost 3 bases and J 4 bases, leaving 12 bases between the germline ends.

The sample holds a few counts of this clone. The V call is TRBV5-1, the J call TRBJ1-4; D gene uncertain. There are 14 residues in the CDR3. The germline V gene has CDR1 SGHRS and CDR2 YFSETQ. V was pared by 1 base and J by 6 bases, with 10 bases between. The CDR3 nucleotides are TGCGCCAGCAGCTTGTTTGGGTTGGATGAAAAACTGTTTTTT. Translation gives CASSLFGLDEKLFF.

V gene TRBV6-6 combines with J gene TRBJ2-1, with a possible D match to TRBD2 (5 bases). Trimming pared 2 bases from V and 1 base from J, leaving 12 bases between. CDR1 MNHNY and CDR2 SVGAGI come from the germline V gene (reference sequence). CDR3 length equals 16 residues. DNA for the CDR3: TGTGCCAGCAGTTACGCCCGCGGCGGGTCCTACAATGAGCAGTTCTTC. Amino acids: CASSYARGGSYNEQFF.

The chain joins TRBV28 to TRBJ2-7; possibly TRBD2 for D (6 bases). Germline assignment: CDR1 MDHEN and CDR2 SYDVKM. V was pared by 2 bases and J by 2 bases, with 10 bases between. The length of the CDR3 is 14 residues. The CDR3 loop is CASSLGGLPYEQYF. The DNA for the CDR3 is TGTGCCAGCAGTTTAGGGGGACTCCCCTACGAGCAGTACTTC.

V usage is TRBV19 and J usage is TRBJ1-1, with 7 bases aligning to TRBD1. Germline values: CDR1 LNHDA, CDR2 SQIVND (reference sequence). The V gene end was trimmed by 4 bases and the J gene end by 7 bases; junction bases not matched to a gene: 6. CDR3 length: 13 amino acids. The CDR3 bases are TGTGCCAGTAGTACGGCAGGGGGTAATGAAGCTTTCTTT. Residues: CASSTAGGNEAFF.

The DNA of the CDR3 is TGTGCCAGCAGTTTAGGGGGGGGAGGGGTCACTGAAGCTTTCTTT. Its translation is CASSLGGGGVTEAFF. The rearrangement uses TRBV28 and TRBJ1-1; tentatively, D is TRBD1 (5 bases). V was shortened by 2 bases and J by 4 bases, with 14 bases between the two germline ends. The germline gives CDR1 MDHEN, CDR2 SYDVKM. This CDR3 has 15 amino acids.

This clone came up once. The J gene is TRBJ1-3, the V gene TRBV18, with D possibly matching TRBD1 (6 bases). This CDR3 region has 15 residues. The germline V gene encodes CDR1 KGHSH and CDR2 LQKENI. Deletions cut 5 bases from V and 0 bases from J, with 11 bases between. CDR3 nucleotide sequence: TGTGCCAGCTCATGGGACACGAGCTCTGGAAACACCATATATTTT. Translation gives CASSWDTSSGNTIYF. Full variable domain (rest looked up from reference TRBV18 and TRBJ1-3): NAGVMQNPRHLVRRRGQEARLRCSPMKGHSHVYWYRQLPEEGLKFMVYLQKENIIDESGMPKERFSAEFPKEGPSILRIQQVVRGDSAAYFCASSWDTSSGNTIYFGEGSWLTVV.

The rearrangement links TRBV5-4 to TRBJ2-7, with 7 bases fitting TRBD2. The trim removed 2 bases at V and 0 bases at J, leaving 5 bases unmatched. CDR1 and CDR2 from the germline V gene are SGHNT and YYREEE (reference sequence). CDR3 length: 15 residues. The CDR3 coding sequence is TGTGCCAGCAGCTTAGGCGGGAGAGGCTCCTACGAGCAGTACTTC. Its translation: CASSLGGRGSYEQYF.

This clone was seen a single time. This chain connects TRBV6-6 to TRBJ2-7, with D possibly being TRBD2 (6 bases). The germline V gene has CDR1 MNHNY and CDR2 SVGAGI (reference sequence). The CDR3 loop spans 15 amino acids. Trimming took 7 bases from V and 2 from J, leaving 18 bases between them. CDR3 nucleotide sequence: TGTGCCAGCAAAAATGGGGGGTCAGGAGCCTACGAGCAGTACTTC. Encoded protein: CASKNGGSGAYEQYF.

The rearrangement joins TRBV28 to TRBJ2-7, with D perhaps matching TRBD1 (5 bases). CDR1 and CDR2 from the germline V gene are MDHEN and SYDVKM. V was cut by 4 bases and J by 4 bases, with 8 bases left in between. CDR3 size: 12 residues. As DNA, the CDR3 is TGTGCCAGCAGTTCAGGGCAATACGAGCAGTACTTC. This encodes CASSSGQYEQYF.

This clone was found once. The V gene is TRBV7-2, the J gene TRBJ1-3; D possibly corresponds to TRBD1 (5 bases). The CDR3 runs 15 residues. V lost 1 base and J lost 4, with 11 bases in between. Germline CDR1 reads SGHTA; CDR2 reads FQGNSA. The CDR3 is CASSLEARVGNTIYF. Written as DNA, the CDR3 is TGTGCCAGCAGCTTAGAGGCCAGGGTAGGAAACACCATATATTTT.

The CDR3 reads CASTVDRDPRDTQYF. CDR3 sequence (DNA): TGTGCCAGCACTGTGGACCGGGACCCACGAGATACGCAGTATTTT. V is TRBV2 and J is TRBJ2-3; D might be TRBD1 or TRBD2, each matching 5 bases. Germline CDR1 and CDR2: SNHLY and FYNNEI. V lost 7 bases to trimming and J lost 5 bases, with 19 bases between them. The CDR3 is made up of 15 amino acids.

J is TRBJ2-2 and V is TRBV28, with TRBD2 matching 7 bases. The CDR3 sequence is 18 residues long. The germline V gene encodes CDR1 MDHEN and CDR2 SYDVKM. The V and J ends lost 1 base and 5 bases, in that order; junction bases with no gene match: 13. The CDR3 nucleotides are TGTGCCAGCAGTTTATATTTCAATGAACGGGGGGAAACCGGGGAGCTGTTTTTT. Translating gives CASSLYFNERGETGELFF.

This chain joins TRBV7-2 and TRBJ1-1; TRBD1 aligns across 7 bases. The CDR3 is 14 residues long. The germline V gene encodes CDR1 SGHTA and CDR2 FQGNSA. V was pared by 5 bases and J by 1 base, with 4 bases of the junction left unmatched. CDR3 residues: CASSPQGGNTEAFF. For the CDR3, the DNA is TGTGCCAGCAGCCCGCAGGGGGGGAACACTGAAGCTTTCTTT. The full variable domain, its missing parts supplied by reference TRBV7-2 and TRBJ1-1, is GAGVSQSPSNKVTEKGKDVELRCDPISGHTALYWYRQSLGQGLEFLIYFQGNSAPDKSGLPSDRFSAERTGGSVSTLTIQRTQQEDSAVYLCASSPQGGNTEAFFGQGTRLTVV.

The chain couples TRBV27 to TRBJ1-4; 11 nucleotides match TRBD1. The CDR3 is 18 residues long. Germline V CDR1 and CDR2: MNHEY, SMNVEV (reference sequence). V shed 4 bases and J 7 bases; nucleotides not matched to a gene: 14. The CDR3 DNA sequence: TGTGCCAGCAGTTCAGGGGACAGGGGGTTGGGATTAAGTGAAAAACTGTTTTTT. Its translation: CASSSGDRGLGLSEKLFF.

This chain connects TRBV6-5 to TRBJ1-6; D gene uncertain. CDR1 is MNHEY and CDR2 is SVGAGI in the germline V gene. This CDR3 spans 16 amino acids. Between the trimmed V and J ends, which lost 0 bases and 1 base, there was a span of 7 bases. The CDR3: CASSYSRGSYNSPLHF. DNA for the CDR3: TGTGCCAGCAGTTACTCGAGAGGGTCCTATAATTCACCCCTCCACTTT.

The chain recombines TRBV30 with TRBJ1-2, with D perhaps TRBD1 (5 bases). V dropped 1 base and J dropped 3 bases, with 12 bases sitting between them. The CDR3 runs to 14 residues. Germline V gene lookup returns CDR1 GTSNPN and CDR2 SVGIG (reference sequence). CDR3 in amino acids: CAWSGAGSDYGYTF. For the CDR3, the DNA is TGTGCCTGGAGTGGAGCAGGGAGCGACTATGGCTACACCTTC.

The count of this clone is one. This chain connects TRBV27 to TRBJ2-7, with D tentatively TRBD2 (5 bases). The CDR3 is made up of 14 amino acids. Germline V gene data show CDR1 as MNHEY and CDR2 as SMNVEV (reference sequence). Trimming removed 3 bases from V and 3 bases from J, with 12 bases in between. CDR3 in amino acids: CASSFGLSNYEQYF. The CDR3 DNA is TGTGCCAGCAGTTTCGGACTCTCAAACTACGAGCAGTACTTC.

This chain connects TRBV5-6 to TRBJ1-5; TRBD1 is a possible D gene (5 bases). Germline CDR1 and CDR2: SGHDT and YYEEEE. The CDR3 runs 14 residues. V was pared by 0 bases and J by 4 bases, with 8 bases between. The CDR3 reads CASSLGQSNQPQHF. CDR3 DNA sequence: TGTGCCAGCAGCTTGGGACAGTCAAATCAGCCCCAGCATTTT.

The rearrangement links TRBV18 to TRBJ2-2; the match to TRBD1 covers 9 bases. The CDR3 contains 15 residues. V lost 3 bases, J lost 5 bases, and 4 bases stayed unmatched. Germline V gene sequence: CDR1 KGHSH, CDR2 LQKENI. The DNA for the CDR3 is TGTGCCAGCTCACCGGGGACAGGGAGGACCGGGGAGCTGTTTTTT. Translating gives CASSPGTGRTGELFF.

CDR3 sequence: CASSIQENQPQHF. Here the CDR3 DNA reads TGTGCCAGCAGTATACAGGAAAATCAGCCCCAGCATTTT. The rearrangement uses TRBV6-5 and TRBJ1-5, with D perhaps TRBD1 (5 bases). The CDR3 is made up of 13 amino acids. The germline V gene has CDR1 MNHEY and CDR2 SVGAGI. The V gene lost 5 bases and the J gene lost 4 bases, with 9 bases spanning the gap.

This clone was seen just once. This chain connects TRBV10-3 to TRBJ1-6, with TRBD1 matching 10 bases. This CDR3 has 15 amino acids. Germline V lookup: CDR1 ENHRY, CDR2 SYGVKD. V lost 3 bases and J lost 7; bases outside the gene matches: 3. CDR3 in DNA: TGTGCCATCAGTGATCAGGACAGGGGGAATTCACCCCTCCACTTT. Protein: CAISDQDRGNSPLHF.

The V call is TRBV28, the J call TRBJ1-5; D uncertain. V was clipped by 7 bases and J by 1 base, with 8 bases between them. This CDR3 comprises 13 residues. Looked up from germline, CDR1 is MDHEN and CDR2 is SYDVKM. The CDR3 DNA is TGTGCCAGCAATAAAGAGAGCAATCAGCCCCAGCATTTT. Amino acid sequence: CASNKESNQPQHF.

This chain joins TRBV7-2 and TRBJ2-7, with no clear D. Germline CDR1 and CDR2: SGHTA and FQGNSA. The CDR3 spans 15 residues. The V end lost 1 base, the J end lost 2 bases, and 12 bases lay between the germline ends. The CDR3 DNA reads as TGTGCCAGCAGCTTAGGGGGAACAGTGACCTACGAGCAGTACTTC. Protein product: CASSLGGTVTYEQYF.

The chain employs TRBV6-6 and TRBJ1-6, with D unresolved. V shed 0 bases and J shed 7 bases, with 10 bases lying between them. The length of the CDR3 is 15 residues. Germline CDR1 and CDR2: MNHNY and SVGAGI (reference sequence). The CDR3 sequence: CASSYSPEENSPLHF. CDR3 bases: TGTGCCAGCAGTTACTCGCCGGAGGAAAATTCACCCCTCCACTTT.